These T cell receptor beta chains were read from a single sample in a study of blood T cells in healthy people across ages. TCRdb re-called the 5' RACE reads through MiXCR, storing one row per CDR3 protein. The table lists approximately 1.5 million distinct CDR3 sequences, approximately 39% of them singletons. Material: blood. These receptors all stem from a woman aged 18-35 years in good health. The CDR3 runs from the conserved cysteine through the conserved F or W. A D gene is named only where the DNA matches it firmly. Size values are once, few and many counts, or a class for expanded clones, and some rows have none.

>TRBJ1-1|TRBV18|TRBD1|few
CASSPLDRGTEAFF
TGTGCCAGCTCACCACTTGACAGGGGCACTGAAGCTTTCTTT
>TRBJ1-4|TRBV21-1|-|-
CASSKSIATRTNEKLFF
TGTGCCAGCAGCAAAAGTATCGCCACTCGAACTAATGAAAAACTGTTTTTT
>TRBJ1-2|TRBV12-3/TRBV12-4|-|few
CASAQAGYGYTF
TGTGCCAGTGCACAGGCTGGGTATGGCTACACCTTC
>TRBJ2-7|TRBV28|TRBD2|few
CASSPFSGRHYNEQYF
TGTGCCAGCAGTCCCTTTAGCGGGAGGCACTACAATGAGCAGTACTTC
>TRBJ2-7|TRBV19|TRBD2|few
CASSIPGGYEQYF
TGTGCCAGTAGTATCCCCGGGGGGTACGAGCAGTACTTC
>TRBJ2-1|TRBV20-1|TRBD2|-
CSARVPSGGANEQFF
TGCAGTGCTAGAGTCCCTAGCGGGGGGGCCAATGAGCAGTTCTTC
>TRBJ2-7|TRBV20-1|TRBD1|many
CSARDRDSLYEQYF
TGCAGTGCTAGAGACCGGGACAGTCTCTACGAGCAGTACTTC
>TRBJ2-7|TRBV6-5|TRBD2|once
CASRLAGVGNEQYF
TGTGCCAGCAGGTTAGCGGGAGTAGGGAATGAGCAGTACTTC
>TRBJ2-1|TRBV15|TRBD2|few
CATSREMGGGNEQFF
TGTGCCACCAGCAGAGAAATGGGGGGGGGGAATGAGCAGTTCTTC
>TRBJ2-1|TRBV5-1|-|-
CASGPTLGVLNEQFF
TGCGCCAGCGGGCCGACATTAGGGGTCCTGAATGAGCAGTTCTTC
>TRBJ2-1|TRBV20-1|TRBD1|few
CSARDYDRGRKNEQFF
TGCAGTGCTAGAGATTACGACAGGGGGCGCAAGAATGAGCAGTTCTTC
>TRBJ2-7|TRBV10-2|-|few
CARPRGSYEQYF
TGCGCCCGTCCGCGCGGCTCCTACGAGCAGTACTTC
>TRBJ2-1|TRBV4-3|TRBD2|-
CSSSQDSWTSHGEQFF
TGCTCCAGCAGCCAAGATTCCTGGACTAGTCATGGTGAGCAGTTCTTC
>TRBJ1-6|TRBV20-1|-|few
CSARDKSSYNSPLHF
TGCAGTGCTCGGGACAAGAGCTCCTATAATTCACCCCTCCACTTT
>TRBJ1-2|TRBV7-2|-|-
CASSPDTERDYTF
TGTGCCAGCAGCCCAGACACGGAACGAGACTACACCTTC
>TRBJ2-1|TRBV5-1|-|-
CASSFLRVSNEQFF
TGCGCCAGCAGCTTCCTTCGGGTTAGCAATGAGCAGTTCTTC
>TRBJ2-5|TRBV4-3|-|-
CASSQGPGRETQYF
TGCGCCAGCAGCCAAGGGCCAGGTCGCGAGACCCAGTACTTC
>TRBJ1-2|TRBV5-1|TRBD1|few
CASSEPTGAALYGYTF
TGCGCCAGCAGCGAACCTACAGGGGCGGCCCTCTATGGCTACACCTTC
>TRBJ1-2|TRBV24-1|-|few
CATRGRGIGNGYTF
TGTGCCACCAGAGGCAGGGGAATTGGAAATGGCTACACCTTC
>TRBJ2-1|TRBV4-1|TRBD2|-
CASSQGTREHSYNEQFF
TGCGCCAGCAGCCAAGGTACGCGGGAGCACTCCTACAATGAGCAGTTCTTC
>TRBJ2-7|TRBV7-2|-|many
CASSLGGSRYEQYF
TGTGCCAGCAGTTTAGGAGGGAGTAGGTACGAGCAGTACTTC
>TRBJ2-5|TRBV4-2|-|-
CASSQEQWRKETQYF
TGTGCCAGCAGCCAGGAACAGTGGAGGAAAGAGACCCAGTACTTC
>TRBJ2-5|TRBV27|-|once
CASSVTANPYNEQYF
TGTGCCAGCAGTGTGACAGCTAACCCCTACAATGAGCAGTACTTC
>TRBJ2-7|TRBV10-3|-|many
CAISGDPNYEQYF
TGTGCCATCAGTGGGGACCCGAACTACGAGCAGTACTTC
>TRBJ1-2|TRBV10-2|TRBD1|-
CASSEYHRDRQTYGYTF
TGCGCCAGCAGTGAGTATCACCGGGACAGGCAAACGTATGGCTACACCTTC
>TRBJ2-5|TRBV28|-|-
CASQREQEYF
TGTGCCAGTCAACGGGAGCAAGAGTACTTC
>TRBJ2-3|TRBV7-9|-|-
CAGRGPFTDTQYF
TGTGCAGGCCGGGGTCCATTCACAGATACGCAGTATTTT
>TRBJ2-1|TRBV20-1|TRBD1|few
CSGRGTGGDISSYNEQFF
TGCAGTGGTCGTGGGACAGGGGGCGATATAAGCTCCTACAATGAGCAGTTCTTC
>TRBJ1-2|TRBV11-2|-|-
CASSAGSTFGYTF
TGTGCCAGCAGCGCCGGCTCTACGTTTGGCTACACCTTC
>TRBJ2-5|TRBV3-1|-|few
CASSQRDETQYF
TGTGCCAGCAGCCAAAGAGATGAGACCCAGTACTTC